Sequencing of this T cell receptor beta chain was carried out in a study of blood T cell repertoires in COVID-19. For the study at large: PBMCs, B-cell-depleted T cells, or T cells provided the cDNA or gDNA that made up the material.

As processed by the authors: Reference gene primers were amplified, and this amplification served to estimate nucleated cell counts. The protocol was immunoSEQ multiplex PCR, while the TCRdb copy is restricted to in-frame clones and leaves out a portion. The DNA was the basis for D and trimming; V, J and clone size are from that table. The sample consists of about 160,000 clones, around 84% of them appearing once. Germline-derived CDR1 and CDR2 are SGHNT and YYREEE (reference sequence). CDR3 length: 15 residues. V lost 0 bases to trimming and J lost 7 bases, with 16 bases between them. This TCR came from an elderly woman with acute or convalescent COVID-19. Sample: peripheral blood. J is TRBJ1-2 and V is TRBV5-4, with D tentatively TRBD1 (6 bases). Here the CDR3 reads CASSLGGGVRGGYTF. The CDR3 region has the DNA TGTGCCAGCAGCTTGGGCGGGGGCGTTAGGGGTGGCTACACCTTC.